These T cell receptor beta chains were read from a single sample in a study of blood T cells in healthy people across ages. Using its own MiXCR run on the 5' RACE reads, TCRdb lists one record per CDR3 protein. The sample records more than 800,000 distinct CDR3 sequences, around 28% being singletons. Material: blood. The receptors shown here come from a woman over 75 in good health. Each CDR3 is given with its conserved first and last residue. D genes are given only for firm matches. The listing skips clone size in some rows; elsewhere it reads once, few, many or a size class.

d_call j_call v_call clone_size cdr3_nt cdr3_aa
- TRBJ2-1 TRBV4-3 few TGCGCCAGCAGAGGTTTCGACGGGGGACGGAACAATGAGCAGTTCTTC CASRGFDGGRNNEQFF
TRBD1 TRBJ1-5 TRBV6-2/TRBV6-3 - TGTGCCAGCAGGGGGACAGGGGGTCGTCAGCCCCAGCATTTT CASRGTGGRQPQHF
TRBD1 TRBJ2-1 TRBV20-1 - TGCAGTGCTAGATCGGACAGGGGATTATCCTACAATGAGCAGTTCTTC CSARSDRGLSYNEQFF
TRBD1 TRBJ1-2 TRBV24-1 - TGTGCCACCAGTGATCGACAGGGGAGTTCTAACTATGGCTACACCTTC CATSDRQGSSNYGYTF
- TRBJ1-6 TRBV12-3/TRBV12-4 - TGTGCCAGCAGTTTAAGGTACGGGACACATTCACCCCTCCACTTT CASSLRYGTHSPLHF
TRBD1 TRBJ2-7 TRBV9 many TGTGCCAGCAGCGGGACGCTGACAGGGGGCGAGCAGTACTTC CASSGTLTGGEQYF
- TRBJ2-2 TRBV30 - TGTGCCTGGGGTCGGGGTACCGGGGAGCTGTTTTTT CAWGRGTGELFF
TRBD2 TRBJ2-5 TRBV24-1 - TGTGCCACCAGCCTTACTAGCGGGGGCGACACTCAAGAGACCCAGTACTTC CATSLTSGGDTQETQYF
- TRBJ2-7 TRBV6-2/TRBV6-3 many TGTGCCAGCAGATGGGGGGACGAGCAGTACTTC CASRWGDEQYF
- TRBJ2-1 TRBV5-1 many TGCGCCAGCAGCTTGGGAGGGATGGGTGAGCAGTTCTTC CASSLGGMGEQFF
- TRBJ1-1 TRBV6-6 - TGTGCCAGCAGTTACACTTCCGGCACTGAAGCTTTCTTT CASSYTSGTEAFF
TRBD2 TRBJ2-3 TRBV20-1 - TGCAGTGCTAGAGATCATGGGGCGGGGGGGGGTGATACGCAGTATTTT CSARDHGAGGGDTQYF
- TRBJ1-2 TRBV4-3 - TGCGCCAGCAGCCGAATCTGGGAGTCATCTAACTATGGCTACACCTTC CASSRIWESSNYGYTF
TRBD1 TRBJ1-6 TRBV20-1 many TGCAGTGTTCGGGACAGGGAGAATTCACCCCTCCACTTT CSVRDRENSPLHF
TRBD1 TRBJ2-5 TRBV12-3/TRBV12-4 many TGTGCCAGCAGTCTCAGACAGGGTCAAAAGACCCAGTACTTC CASSLRQGQKTQYF
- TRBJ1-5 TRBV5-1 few TGCGCCAGCAGCTTGTCCGGGACGGAGAGCAATCAGCCCCAGCATTTT CASSLSGTESNQPQHF
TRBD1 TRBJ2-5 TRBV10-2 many TGCGCCAGCAGTGAGTCCCGGACAGGGAGCCGGCGAGAGACCCAGTACTTC CASSESRTGSRRETQYF
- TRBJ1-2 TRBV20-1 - TGCAGTGCCCTACACACCCACAATAGGGAGGATGGCTACACCTTC CSALHTHNREDGYTF
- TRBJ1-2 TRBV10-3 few TGTGCCATCAGTGAGTCGATCGGCAGGGAGGGCTATGACTACACCTTC CAISESIGREGYDYTF
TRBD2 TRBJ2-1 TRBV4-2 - TGTGCCAGCAGCCCATGGACTAGCGGGAGCAATGTTCGCAATGAGCAGTTCTTC CASSPWTSGSNVRNEQFF
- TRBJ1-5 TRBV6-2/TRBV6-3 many TGTGCCAGCAGTTACTCGAAGCCTTATAGCAATCAGCCCCAGCATTTT CASSYSKPYSNQPQHF
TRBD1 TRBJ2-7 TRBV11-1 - TGTGCCAGCAGCGCGGACAGGGTTTACGAGCAGTACTTC CASSADRVYEQYF
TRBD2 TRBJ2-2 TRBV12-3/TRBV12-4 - TGTGCCAGCAGACTAGCGGGACAGTCAATCGGGGAGCTGTTTTTT CASRLAGQSIGELFF
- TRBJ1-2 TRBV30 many TGTGCCTGGAGTCTGACGGGTTATGGCTACACCTTC CAWSLTGYGYTF
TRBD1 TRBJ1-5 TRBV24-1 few TGTGCCACCAGTGATACGGGACAGGGCCACCAGCCCCAGCATTTT CATSDTGQGHQPQHF
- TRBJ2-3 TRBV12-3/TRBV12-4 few TGTGCCAGCAACGACAGGTTACGAGCAGATACGCAGTATTTT CASNDRLRADTQYF
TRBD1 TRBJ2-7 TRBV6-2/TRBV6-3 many TGTGCCAGCAGACCGGACAGGGGAGGCTCCTACGAGCAGTACTTC CASRPDRGGSYEQYF